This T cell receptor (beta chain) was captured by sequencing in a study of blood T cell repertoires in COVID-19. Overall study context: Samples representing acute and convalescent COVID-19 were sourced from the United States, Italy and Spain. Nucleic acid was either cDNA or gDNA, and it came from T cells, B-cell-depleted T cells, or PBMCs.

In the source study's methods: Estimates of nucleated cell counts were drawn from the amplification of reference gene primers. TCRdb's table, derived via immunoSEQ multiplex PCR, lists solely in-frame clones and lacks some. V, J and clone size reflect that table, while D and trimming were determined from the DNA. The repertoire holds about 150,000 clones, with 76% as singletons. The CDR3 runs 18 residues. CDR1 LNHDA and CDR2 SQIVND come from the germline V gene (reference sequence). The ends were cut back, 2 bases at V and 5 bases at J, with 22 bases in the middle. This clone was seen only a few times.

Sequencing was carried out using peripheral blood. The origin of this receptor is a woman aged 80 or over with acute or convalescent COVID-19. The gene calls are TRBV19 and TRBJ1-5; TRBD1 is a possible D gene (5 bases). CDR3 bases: TGTGCCAGTAGTATAATCGTCGGTCGGGGGGAAGTAGATCAGCCCCAGCATTTT. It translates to CASSIIVGRGEVDQPQHF.